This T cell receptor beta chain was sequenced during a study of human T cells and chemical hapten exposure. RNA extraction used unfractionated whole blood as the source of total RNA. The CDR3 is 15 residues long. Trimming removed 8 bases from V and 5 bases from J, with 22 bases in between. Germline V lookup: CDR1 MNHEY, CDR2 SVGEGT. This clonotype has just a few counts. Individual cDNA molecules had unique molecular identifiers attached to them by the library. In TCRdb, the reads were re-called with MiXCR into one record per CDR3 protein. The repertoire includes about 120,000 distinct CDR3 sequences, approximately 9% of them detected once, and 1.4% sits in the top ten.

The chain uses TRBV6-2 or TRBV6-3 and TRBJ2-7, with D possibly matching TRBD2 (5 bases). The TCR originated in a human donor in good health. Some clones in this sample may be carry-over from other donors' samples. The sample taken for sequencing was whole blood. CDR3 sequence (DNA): TGTGCCAGCGGGTTAATCTTGAAAGGGAGCGACGAGCAGTACTTC. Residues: CASGLILKGSDEQYF.